Presented here are 27 T cell receptor beta chains from one specimen sequenced in a study of cytomegalovirus exposure and HLA in healthy donors. Use of 60 Vbeta and 13 Jbeta primers characterized the PCR. This table comes from immunoSEQ multiplex PCR, and its TCRdb copy is limited to in-frame clones, with some not included. The data hold fewer than 200,000 clones, with around 81% observed a single time. Sequencing was performed on PBMCs. These receptors were taken from a woman younger than 35 in good health and CMV-seropositive.

The V and J genes are TRBV4-1 and TRBJ2-3, with TRBD2 matching over 13 bases. The junction had 10 bases not matched to a gene; V was cut back by 4 bases and J by 6 bases. The CDR3 sequence is 17 residues long. Germline V lookup: CDR1 MGHRA, CDR2 YSYEKL. Here the CDR3 reads CASSRLVTSGGWDTQYF. In nucleotides, the CDR3 is TGCGCCAGCAGCCGCTTGGTGACTAGCGGGGGGTGGGATACGCAGTATTTT.

The chain is built from TRBV27 and TRBJ1-5, with 9 bases identical to TRBD1. J gave up 2 bases and V 8 bases, and 7 bases lay outside the gene matches. CDR3 length: 15 residues. Germline CDR1 MNHEY, CDR2 SMNVEV (reference sequence). The CDR3 sequence is CASGRDRDGNQPQHF. CDR3 DNA sequence: TGTGCCAGCGGACGGGACAGGGATGGCAATCAGCCCCAGCATTTT.

This clone was seen just once. The chain combines TRBV20-1 with TRBJ2-1; possibly TRBD2 for D (5 bases). Germline assignment: CDR1 DFQATT and CDR2 SNEGSKA (reference sequence). Trimming shortened V by 5 bases and J by 8 bases, and 10 bases separated the two germline ends. CDR3 size: 11 residues. In nucleotides, the CDR3 is TGCAGTGCTCCTTCTAGCTATGAGCAGTTCTTC. This codes for CSAPSSYEQFF.

The rearrangement uses TRBV5-4 and TRBJ1-5; D is ambiguous. The CDR3 is made up of 15 amino acids. Between the trimmed V and J ends, which lost 4 bases and 4 bases, there was a span of 15 bases. Germline CDR1 and CDR2: SGHNT and YYREEE (reference sequence). The DNA for the CDR3 is TGTGCCAGCAGCCCGCCGGGGATGCGGAATCAGCCCCAGCATTTT. The encoded protein is CASSPPGMRNQPQHF.

The chain recombines TRBV10-3 with TRBJ1-3; a weak D match, TRBD1 (5 bases). The ends were cut back, 10 bases at V and 0 bases at J, with 16 bases in the middle. The CDR3 consists of 15 residues. Germline assignment: CDR1 ENHRY and CDR2 SYGVKD. The CDR3 protein is CATNLGGDSGNTIYF. Written as DNA, the CDR3 is TGTGCCACCAATCTCGGGGGGGACTCTGGAAACACCATATATTTT.

The genes are TRBV21-1 and TRBJ2-7; TRBD1 is the table's D call, not checked against the DNA. TRBV21-1 is classified as a pseudogene. There are 15 residues in the CDR3. This chain's CDR3 is CASSLRDRGRYEQYF. DNA of the CDR3: TGTGCCAGCAGCCTCCGGGACAGGGGCCGATACGAGCAGTACTTC.

The rearrangement joins TRBV7-9 to TRBJ1-1; D gene uncertain. CDR1 is SEHNR and CDR2 is FQNEAQ in the germline V gene (reference sequence). There are 11 residues in the CDR3. The ends were cut back, 5 bases at V and 3 bases at J, with 4 bases in the middle. CDR3 in amino acids: CASSRDTEAFF. The CDR3 DNA sequence: TGTGCCAGCAGCCGAGACACTGAAGCTTTCTTT.

This sequence joins TRBV21-1 and TRBJ1-5; TRBD1, as called in the table, went unchecked against the DNA. TRBV21-1 is given as a pseudogene. The CDR3 sequence is 18 residues long. The CDR3 bases are TGTGCCAGCAGCAAAAAGAGGGACAGGAGTTCAAGCAATCAGCCCCAGCATTTT. Translating gives CASSKKRDRSSSNQPQHF.

This clone has just a few counts. This rearrangement joins TRBV7-2 to TRBJ1-1; 8 nucleotides align to TRBD1. Germline V gene lookup returns CDR1 SGHTA and CDR2 FQGNSA. The CDR3 is 15 residues long. V was clipped by 5 bases and J by 8 bases; unmatched bases: 13. The CDR3 nucleotides read TGTGCCAGCAGCGGATCCGGGGTCAGGGGGCTCGAAGCTTTCTTT. This codes for CASSGSGVRGLEAFF.

The chain uses TRBV19 and TRBJ1-1; no clear D. CDR1 and CDR2 from the germline V gene are LNHDA and SQIVND (reference sequence). The V end was cut by 4 bases, the J end by 0 bases, with 12 bases between. This CDR3 has 15 amino acids. The CDR3 sequence is CASSRSRVVNTEAFF. The CDR3 DNA follows: TGTGCCAGTAGTAGATCCCGGGTCGTGAACACTGAAGCTTTCTTT.

The chain employs TRBV19 and TRBJ2-7, with TRBD1 matching 8 bases. Germline V lookup: CDR1 LNHDA, CDR2 SQIVND (reference sequence). The CDR3 totals 15 residues. With 5 bases clipped from V and 3 bases from J, the junction kept 9 bases outside the gene matches. CDR3 coding DNA: TGTGCCAGTAGTCAGGCAGGGGGCGGATTCTACGAGCAGTACTTC. It specifies CASSQAGGGFYEQYF.

As DNA, the CDR3 is TGTGCCAGCAGTTTCGACTCTGTGGGTGAAAAACTGTTTTTT. Amino acid sequence: CASSFDSVGEKLFF. J is TRBJ1-4 and V is TRBV6-5; D unclear. The CDR3 length is 14 residues. V lost 4 bases to trimming and J lost 7 bases, with 13 bases between them. Germline V gene sequence: CDR1 MNHEY, CDR2 SVGAGI.

CDR3: CASSLEGLADYYEQYF. The CDR3 bases are TGCGCCAGCAGCTTGGAAGGACTAGCGGACTACTACGAGCAGTACTTC. This rearrangement joins TRBV5-1 to TRBJ2-7; 10 bases agree with TRBD2. The junction had 6 bases not matched to a gene; V was cut back by 0 bases and J by 3 bases. Germline V gene data show CDR1 as SGHRS and CDR2 as YFSETQ. The length of the CDR3 is 16 residues.

V gene TRBV6-5 combines with J gene TRBJ2-1; TRBD1 matches 8 bases. V lost 0 bases, J lost 16 bases, and 8 bases stayed unmatched. The germline V gene encodes CDR1 MNHEY and CDR2 SVGAGI. This CDR3 is 13 amino acids long. The CDR3 region has the DNA TGTGCCAGCAGTTACTCGTACTGGGGACAGGACTTCTTC. The encoded protein is CASSYSYWGQDFF.

The J gene is TRBJ2-5, the V gene TRBV11-2; 7 bases agree with TRBD1. The germline CDR1 and CDR2 sequences are SGHAT and FQNNGV. This CDR3 comprises 14 residues. V dropped 5 bases and J dropped 1; count of bases not matched to a gene: 4. This CDR3 reads CASSLDRVQETQYF. The CDR3 DNA reads as TGTGCCAGCAGCCTCGACAGGGTCCAAGAGACCCAGTACTTC.

This clone occurred a few times. The chain joins TRBV5-5 to TRBJ2-1; 13 nucleotides match TRBD2. Germline V CDR1 and CDR2: SGHKS, YYEKEE (reference sequence). V lost 2 bases to trimming and J lost 8 bases; unmatched junction nucleotides: 7. The CDR3 is 16 residues long. CDR3 protein: CASSLGTSGVVDEQFF. CDR3 sequence (DNA): TGTGCCAGCAGCTTAGGGACTAGCGGGGTTGTCGATGAGCAGTTCTTC.

This chain joins TRBV30 and TRBJ1-2; D gene ambiguous. V dropped 1 base and J dropped 2 bases, with 5 bases sitting between them. CDR3 length: 12 amino acids. Germline V gene data show CDR1 as GTSNPN and CDR2 as SVGIG (reference sequence). CDR3 bases: TGTGCCTGGAGTGCTACCAACTATGGCTACACCTTC. Translation: CAWSATNYGYTF.

This rearrangement joins TRBV5-1 to TRBJ1-6; D unresolved. The ends were cut back, 4 bases at V and 6 bases at J, with 14 bases in the middle. Germline V gives CDR1 SGHRS, CDR2 YFSETQ. The CDR3 length is 15 residues. The CDR3, as DNA: TGCGCCAGCAGCCCGAACACGGGGATTAATTCACCCCTCCACTTT. Translation: CASSPNTGINSPLHF.

The chain employs TRBV19 and TRBJ1-1; no clear D gene. CDR1 is LNHDA and CDR2 is SQIVND in the germline V gene (reference sequence). The CDR3 runs 14 residues. Trimming pared 3 bases from V and 6 bases from J, leaving 14 bases between. DNA of the CDR3: TGTGCCAGTAGTATGCTTTCAGCGTACGCTGAAGCTTTCTTT. Protein: CASSMLSAYAEAFF.

The table lists this clone with a few counts. The DNA for the CDR3 is TGTGCCAGCAGCCACAATAGCGGGGGGACGCTGCCCAATGAGCAGTTCTTC. It translates to CASSHNSGGTLPNEQFF. The V and J genes are TRBV7-2 and TRBJ2-1; 10 positions match TRBD2. The germline V gene encodes CDR1 SGHTA and CDR2 FQGNSA. The CDR3 is 17 amino acids. V lost 5 bases, J lost 6 bases, and 13 bases stayed unmatched.

This clone has just a few counts. The rearrangement uses TRBV28 and TRBJ2-5; 11 bases are shared with TRBD2. Per the germline V gene, CDR1 is MDHEN and CDR2 is SYDVKM. V lost 3 bases, J lost 2 bases, and 8 bases stayed unmatched. This CDR3 has 17 amino acids. The DNA of the CDR3 is TGTGCCAGCAGTTTTGAGACGGCTAGCGGGGGGCAAGAGACCCAGTACTTC. Translation: CASSFETASGGQETQYF.

The chain carries TRBV4-2 and TRBJ2-1, with TRBD2 identical over 8 bases. V lost 1 base and J lost 6; bases outside the gene matches: 8. The CDR3 contains 16 residues. CDR1 is LGHNA, CDR2 YNFKEQ, per germline. In DNA form, the CDR3 reads TGTGCCAGCAGCCAAGCGGCGGGGGGCCAGGTCAATGAGCAGTTCTTC. This codes for CASSQAAGGQVNEQFF.

The V gene is TRBV15, the J gene TRBJ1-3; D remains unclear. V was clipped by 0 bases and J by 0 bases, with 9 bases between them. The CDR3 totals 16 residues. CDR1 and CDR2 from the germline V gene are LNHNV and YYDKDF (reference sequence). CDR3 nucleotide sequence: TGTGCCACCAGCAGAGATCCCCTGTCCTCTGGAAACACCATATATTTT. This encodes CATSRDPLSSGNTIYF.

The genes are TRBV4-1 and TRBJ1-2, with D perhaps matching TRBD1 (6 bases). The CDR3 extends over 14 amino acids. Trimming took 0 bases from V and 4 from J, leaving 9 bases between them. Germline V gene data show CDR1 as MGHRA and CDR2 as YSYEKL. DNA for the CDR3: TGCGCCAGCAGCCAAGAAGACAGGTCCTATGGCTACACCTTC. Its translation is CASSQEDRSYGYTF.

This rearrangement joins TRBV6-5 to TRBJ2-7; a possible D gene is TRBD1 (6 bases). V lost 5 bases and J 6 bases, leaving 17 bases between the germline ends. The CDR3 runs 14 residues. Per germline, CDR1 MNHEY and CDR2 SVGAGI. The chain's CDR3 is CASSKSGHRTEQYF. CDR3 sequence (DNA): TGTGCCAGCAGTAAATCGGGACACCGGACCGAGCAGTACTTC.

The CDR3 region is CASKTRANTGELFF. The DNA for the CDR3 is TGTGCCAGTAAGACCAGGGCGAACACCGGGGAGCTGTTTTTT. The rearrangement joins TRBV15 to TRBJ2-2, with D perhaps TRBD1 (5 bases). Trimming cost V 10 bases and J 0 bases, with 12 bases left between them. Per germline, CDR1 LNHNV and CDR2 YYDKDF (reference sequence). The CDR3 runs to 14 residues.

The CDR3 reads CASSSGQGLGQPQHF. The CDR3 DNA follows: TGTGCCAGCAGTTCTGGCCAGGGCCTAGGGCAGCCCCAGCATTTT. This chain joins TRBV6-5 and TRBJ1-5; tentatively, D is TRBD1 (5 bases). CDR1 and CDR2 (germline): MNHEY, SVGAGI. The CDR3 sequence is 15 residues long. Trimming removed 4 bases from V and 7 bases from J, with 17 bases in between.